This T cell receptor (beta chain) was sequenced for a study of molecular identifiers for immune sequencing clone quantification. Notes on the study in general: A shared barcode on identical TCR molecules could lead to underestimated sizes for highly expanded clones. Clones of above 20 RNA copies carried over 98% of effector molecules; in naive cells they carried under 1%.

Sorting selected naive CD8 T cells with a CD8+CD4-CCR7+CD45RA+ phenotype. On this clonotype itself: Its matching antigen is unknown. A much bigger clone sits one base away, suggesting this may be a read error.

TCR libraries were built in bulk with a published protocol and specific TCR primers. One entry per CDR3 protein results from TCRdb running MiXCR on the PCR reads. This sample has hundreds of thousands of distinct CDR3 sequences, with nearly 20% found just once. V shed 5 bases and J shed 2 bases, with 12 bases lying between them. Germline loops: CDR1 LGHDT, CDR2 YNNKEL (reference sequence). The CDR3 runs to 14 residues. The genes are TRBV3-1 and TRBJ2-5; the D gene is possibly TRBD1 (5 bases). This TCR was recovered from a human donor in good health. Some libraries in this study had Jurkat cell RNA spiked in. The sequencing sample was made of naive CD8+ T cells from blood, with Jurkat cell RNA spiked in. The subset: FACS-sorted CD8+CD4-CCR7+CD45RA+ naive T cells. The CDR3 region is CASSAQENQETQYF. Here the CDR3 DNA reads TGTGCCAGCAGCGCACAGGAGAATCAAGAGACCCAGTACTTC.